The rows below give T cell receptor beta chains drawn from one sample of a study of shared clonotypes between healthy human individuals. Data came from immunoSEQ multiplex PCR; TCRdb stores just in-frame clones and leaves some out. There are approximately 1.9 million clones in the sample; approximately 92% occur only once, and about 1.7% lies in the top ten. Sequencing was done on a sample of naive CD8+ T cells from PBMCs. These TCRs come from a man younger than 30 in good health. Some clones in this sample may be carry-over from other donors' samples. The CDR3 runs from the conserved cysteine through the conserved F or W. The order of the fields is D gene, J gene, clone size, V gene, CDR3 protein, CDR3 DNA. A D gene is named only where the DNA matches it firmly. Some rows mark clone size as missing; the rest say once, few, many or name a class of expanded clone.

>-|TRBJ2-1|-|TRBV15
CATSRDSNDYNEQFF
TGTGCCACCAGCAGAGATAGCAACGACTACAATGAGCAGTTCTTC
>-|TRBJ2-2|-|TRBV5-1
CASSPQGFFHGELFF
TGCGCCAGCAGCCCGCAGGGTTTCTTTCACGGGGAGCTGTTTTTT
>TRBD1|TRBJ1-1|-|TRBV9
CASSAGQGVNTEAFF
TGTGCCAGCAGCGCCGGACAGGGAGTGAACACTGAAGCTTTCTTT
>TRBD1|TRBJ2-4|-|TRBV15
CATSSPIRTGAAHTYF
TGTGCCACCAGCAGTCCAATAAGGACAGGGGCCGCCCATACGTACTTC
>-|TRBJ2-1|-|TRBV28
CASSTEQGRASYNEQFF
TGTGCCAGCAGTACGGAGCAGGGGAGGGCCTCCTACAATGAGCAGTTCTTC
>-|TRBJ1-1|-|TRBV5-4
CASSLVRGNTEAFF
TGTGCCAGCAGCTTGGTAAGGGGGAACACTGAAGCTTTCTTT
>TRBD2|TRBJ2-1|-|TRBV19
CASSGTSATGNERFF
TGTGCCAGTAGTGGGACTAGCGCGACGGGTAATGAGCGGTTCTTC
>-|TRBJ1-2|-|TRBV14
CASSALQAGYYGYTF
TGTGCCAGCAGCGCCCTCCAGGCGGGATACTATGGCTACACCTTC
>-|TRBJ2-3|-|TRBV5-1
CASSPPGLGGSPTQYF
TGCGCCAGCAGCCCCCCGGGACTCGGAGGGTCCCCTACGCAGTATTTT
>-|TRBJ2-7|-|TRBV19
CASSKVLFYEQYF
TGTGCCAGTAGTAAGGTCCTTTTCTACGAGCAGTACTTC
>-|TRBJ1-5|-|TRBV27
CASSSLQEINQPQHF
TGTGCCAGCAGTTCCTTACAGGAGATCAATCAGCCCCAGCATTTT
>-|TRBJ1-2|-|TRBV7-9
CASSSRDKTYYGYTF
TGTGCCAGCTCTTCCCGGGACAAAACCTACTATGGCTACACCTTC
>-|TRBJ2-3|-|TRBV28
CASSPGTPSWDTQYF
TGTGCCAGCAGTCCGGGGACTCCTTCTTGGGATACGCAGTATTTT
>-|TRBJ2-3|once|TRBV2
CASSERLRADTQYF
TGTGCCAGCAGTGAGAGGCTCCGCGCAGATACGCAGTATTTT
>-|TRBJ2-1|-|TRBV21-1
CASSSIGLRNEQFF
TGTGCCAGCAGCAGTATTGGACTGCGCAATGAGCAGTTCTTC